One sample yielded the 23 T cell receptor beta chains listed below, sequenced in a study of CD4 T cells in relation to SARS-CoV-2 and coronaviruses. Measured with immunoSEQ multiplex PCR; TCRdb has only the in-frame clones, and not every one. The sample contains roughly 60,000 clones, about 94% of which appear only once. CD4+ T cells from unexposed donors were obtained before the COVID-19 pandemic (2011-2018). What was sequenced was naive CD4+ T cells from PBMCs. Described subset: naive CD4+ T cells isolated by negative enrichment. The receptors were gathered from a human donor in good health.

The gene calls are TRBV14 and TRBJ2-5; TRBD2 aligns across 11 bases. V gave up 4 bases and J gave up 6 bases; unmatched junction bases: 10. Germline values: CDR1 SGHDN, CDR2 FVKESK. This CDR3 has 16 residues. As DNA, the CDR3 is TGTGCCAGCAGCCCGGTAGCGGGAGGGCCCGGTAAGACCCAGTACTTC. Translation gives CASSPVAGGPGKTQYF.

V and J are TRBV19 and TRBJ1-1, with a weak D call TRBD1 (5 bases). The CDR3 contains 16 residues. Trimming took off 2 bases at V and 1 base at J, with 14 bases between the two ends. Germline V gene data show CDR1 as LNHDA and CDR2 as SQIVND (reference sequence). The CDR3 DNA reads as TGTGCCAGTAGTATAACATTACAGGTTACGAACACTGAAGCTTTCTTT. Translated: CASSITLQVTNTEAFF. Drawing the rest from reference TRBV19 and TRBJ1-1, the complete variable domain is DGGITQSPKYLFRKEGQNVTLSCEQNLNHDAMYWYRQDPGQGLRLIYYSQIVNDFQKGDIAEGYSVSREKKESFPLTVTSAQKNPTAFYLCASSITLQVTNTEAFFGQGTRLTVV.

The chain employs TRBV4-2 and TRBJ2-7, with 8 bases fitting TRBD2. CDR1 and CDR2 (germline): LGHNA, YNFKEQ. The V gene end was trimmed by 4 bases and the J gene end by 3 bases; junction bases not matched to a gene: 5. The CDR3 has 14 amino acids. CDR3 DNA sequence: TGTGCCAGCAGCCCAGGACTAGCCCTCTACGAGCAGTACTTC. Translating gives CASSPGLALYEQYF.

This chain uses TRBV7-9 with TRBJ2-7; 7 bases map to TRBD2. With 4 bases clipped from V and 6 bases from J, the junction kept 6 bases outside the gene matches. The CDR3 has 13 residues. Germline V lookup: CDR1 SEHNR, CDR2 FQNEAQ (reference sequence). CDR3 protein: CASSWGEGSEQYF. The CDR3 DNA reads as TGTGCCAGCAGCTGGGGGGAGGGATCCGAGCAGTACTTC.

The chain recombines TRBV3-1 (or the pseudogene TRBV3-2) with TRBJ2-2; 7 bases fit TRBD2. Germline V gene data show CDR1 as LGHDT and CDR2 as YNNKEL (reference sequence). This CDR3 spans 16 amino acids. With 3 bases clipped from V and 2 bases from J, the junction kept 6 bases outside the gene matches. CDR3 nucleotides: TGTGCCAGCAGCCATCTGACGGGAGGAAACACCGGGGAGCTGTTTTTT. Its translation is CASSHLTGGNTGELFF.

The rearrangement joins TRBV28 to TRBJ2-5; TRBD1 agrees at 8 bases. CDR3 length: 13 amino acids. CDR1 is MDHEN and CDR2 is SYDVKM in the germline V gene. Losses at the gene ends were 7 bases for V and 5 bases for J; bases not matched to a gene: 6. CDR3 nucleotides: TGTGCCAGCACTACAGGGGGGAGGGAGACCCAGTACTTC. Amino acids: CASTTGGRETQYF.

The rearrangement uses TRBV5-1 and TRBJ2-1; 10 bases line up with TRBD2. This CDR3 has 15 amino acids. In germline, CDR1 is SGHRS, CDR2 YFSETQ. Trimming at V came to 4 bases and at J to 6 bases, leaving 7 bases not matched to a gene. The CDR3 DNA follows: TGCGCCAGCAGCACCAGCGGGAGGGCCGCCAATGAGCAGTTCTTC. Its protein product is CASSTSGRAANEQFF. The whole variable domain, filled in from reference TRBV5-1 and TRBJ2-1, reads KAGVTQTPRYLIKTRGQQVTLSCSPISGHRSVSWYQQTPGQGLQFLFEYFSETQRNKGNFPGRFSGRQFSNSRSEMNVSTLELGDSALYLCASSTSGRAANEQFFGPGTRLTVL.

This clone was picked up one time. The chain has TRBV3-1 (or the pseudogene TRBV3-2) and TRBJ1-4; weak D call: TRBD1 (5 bases). Germline V gene lookup returns CDR1 LGHDT and CDR2 YNNKEL (reference sequence). Deletions cut 4 bases from V and 6 bases from J, with 9 bases between. This CDR3 is built from 13 residues. CDR3 sequence (DNA): TGTGCCAGCAGCCGGACATTAGATGAAAAACTGTTTTTT. Protein product: CASSRTLDEKLFF.

This clone has just one count. J is TRBJ1-3 and V is TRBV4-1; tentatively, D is TRBD1 (6 bases). The V gene's germline CDR1 is MGHRA and CDR2 YSYEKL. The CDR3 runs to 17 residues. V was cut by 1 base and J by 4 bases, with 17 bases left in between. The DNA for the CDR3 is TGCGCCAGCAGCCAAGGGTTCGCAGGGGCCCCCGGAAACACCATATATTTT. Protein: CASSQGFAGAPGNTIYF.

CDR3 region: CASSPPSGGSNTEAFF. In nucleotides, the CDR3 is TGTGCCAGCAGCCCGCCGTCGGGGGGTTCGAACACTGAAGCTTTCTTT. The chain combines TRBV5-6 with TRBJ1-1, with a weak D call TRBD1 (5 bases). CDR1 SGHDT and CDR2 YYEEEE come from the germline V gene. The CDR3 length is 16 residues. Trimming took 4 bases from V and 1 from J, leaving 17 bases between them.

This chain links TRBV3-1 (or the pseudogene TRBV3-2) with TRBJ2-2, with D hard to call. The CDR3 has 14 residues. V shed 0 bases and J shed 7 bases, with 9 bases lying between them. The germline gives CDR1 LGHDT, CDR2 YNNKEL (reference sequence). CDR3 region: CASSQDSRVGELFF. CDR3 bases: TGTGCCAGCAGCCAAGATAGCAGAGTCGGGGAGCTGTTTTTT.

The rearrangement uses TRBV5-1 and TRBJ2-5, with TRBD2 as a possible D gene (5 bases). Germline V gene sequence: CDR1 SGHRS, CDR2 YFSETQ. This CDR3 contains 15 residues. V was shortened by 1 base and J by 3 bases, with 13 bases between the two germline ends. In DNA, the CDR3 is TGCGCCAGCAGCTTGATTGGAGGACCCAAAGAGACCCAGTACTTC. As protein: CASSLIGGPKETQYF.

J is TRBJ2-2 and V is TRBV24-1; D is undetermined. Looked up from germline, CDR1 is KGHDR and CDR2 is SFDVKD. This CDR3 has 13 residues. The V end lost 9 bases, the J end lost 2 bases, and 9 bases lay between the germline ends. CDR3 amino acids: CATLDGNTGELFF. CDR3 bases: TGTGCCACCCTTGACGGTAACACCGGGGAGCTGTTTTTT.

Notes on this clone: Other DNA sequences from this sample encode an identical CDR3 as well. The V gene is TRBV7-2, the J gene TRBJ2-7, with 8 positions matching TRBD1. The germline V gene encodes CDR1 SGHTA and CDR2 FQGNSA. Trimming took 0 bases from V and 7 from J; bases not matched to a gene: 8. The CDR3 runs to 15 residues. The CDR3 is CASSLAGTGVSEQYF. The DNA of the CDR3 is TGTGCCAGCAGCTTAGCTGGGACAGGAGTTAGTGAGCAGTACTTC. The full variable domain, with the rest looked up from reference TRBV7-2 and TRBJ2-7, is GAGVSQSPSNKVTEKGKDVELRCDPISGHTALYWYRQSLGQGLEFLIYFQGNSAPDKSGLPSDRFSAERTGGSVSTLTIQRTQQEDSAVYLCASSLAGTGVSEQYFGPGTRLTVT.

The chain links TRBV6-1 to TRBJ2-3, with D perhaps TRBD1 (6 bases). The length of the CDR3 is 16 residues. CDR1 is MNHNS and CDR2 is SASEGT in the germline V gene. V was cut by 2 bases and J by 2 bases, with 14 bases left in between. CDR3: CASSESQGHPTDTQYF. The CDR3 nucleotides read TGTGCCAGCAGTGAATCCCAGGGGCACCCCACAGATACGCAGTATTTT.

The chain combines TRBV5-1 with TRBJ1-5; a weak D match, TRBD1 (5 bases). The V end was cut by 1 base, the J end by 1 base, with 9 bases between. The CDR3 runs 15 residues. CDR1 and CDR2 (germline): SGHRS, YFSETQ. The CDR3 DNA is TGCGCCAGCAGCTTGCAGGGAGGGAGCAATCAGCCCCAGCATTTT. Protein: CASSLQGGSNQPQHF.

The DNA for the CDR3 is TGTGCCAGCAGTAGTCAGGGGGCAGAGACCCAGTACTTC. Protein: CASSSQGAETQYF. V is TRBV5-6 and J is TRBJ2-5; the match to TRBD1 covers 8 bases. The CDR3 contains 13 residues. CDR1 SGHDT and CDR2 YYEEEE come from the germline V gene. Unmatched junction bases numbered 4, after V lost 5 bases and J lost 4 bases.

The rearrangement joins TRBV3-1 (or the pseudogene TRBV3-2) to TRBJ2-1; 12 positions match TRBD2. The CDR3 covers 15 residues. Germline V gives CDR1 LGHDT, CDR2 YNNKEL (reference sequence). V shed 4 bases, J shed 8 bases, and the junction held 6 bases outside the gene matches. In DNA form, the CDR3 reads TGTGCCAGCAGCCTCGGACTAGCGGGACGGGATGAGCAGTTCTTC. Its translation is CASSLGLAGRDEQFF.

The V gene is TRBV12-3 or TRBV12-4, the J gene TRBJ2-2; no definite D call. Deletions cut 3 bases from V and 8 bases from J, with 10 bases between. CDR3 length equals 13 residues. The CDR3 DNA reads TGTGCCAGCAGTTTTGCCTTACTAGGGGAGCTGTTTTTT. Translating it yields CASSFALLGELFF.

The gene calls are TRBV24-1 and TRBJ2-3, with D perhaps given as TRBD1 or TRBD2 (5 bases each). CDR3 length: 18 residues. V lost 1 base, J lost 0 bases, and 16 bases lay in between. The V gene's germline CDR1 is KGHDR and CDR2 SFDVKD. This CDR3 is CATSDFRGRGPSTDTQYF. The CDR3 DNA sequence: TGTGCCACCAGTGATTTTCGGGGCCGCGGTCCTAGCACAGATACGCAGTATTTT.

This chain connects TRBV5-6 to TRBJ1-1; tentative D call: TRBD1 (5 bases). This CDR3 contains 15 residues. Germline CDR1 SGHDT, CDR2 YYEEEE. Trimming pared 5 bases from V and 1 base from J, leaving 15 bases between. The CDR3 nucleotides read TGTGCCAGCAGTCCCTGGACAATTTCGAACACTGAAGCTTTCTTT. It is translated as CASSPWTISNTEAFF.

This chain connects TRBV29-1 to TRBJ2-1; D not certain. The CDR3 sequence is 14 residues long. Germline V gives CDR1 SQVTM, CDR2 ANQGSEA. V was trimmed by 4 bases and J by 0 bases, leaving 10 bases between them. The CDR3 sequence is CSVVVGLSYNEQFF. The CDR3 nucleotides are TGCAGCGTTGTAGTGGGCCTCTCCTACAATGAGCAGTTCTTC.

This clone was seen only once. The J gene is TRBJ2-1, the V gene TRBV3-1 (or the pseudogene TRBV3-2); 8 bases align to TRBD1. Germline assignment: CDR1 LGHDT and CDR2 YNNKEL (reference sequence). V shed 4 bases and J 4 bases; nucleotides not matched to a gene: 12. The CDR3 sequence is 17 residues long. The CDR3 reads CASSPTTGAGLYNEQFF. CDR3 DNA: TGTGCCAGCAGCCCTACGACAGGGGCGGGCCTTTACAATGAGCAGTTCTTC.